This T cell receptor beta chain was documented in a study of T cell changes during pregnancy in multiple sclerosis. After removal of 4 bases from V and 9 bases from J, the junction contained 3 bases not matched to a gene. The CDR3 is 13 amino acids. Germline V gene sequence: CDR1 SGDLS, CDR2 YYNGEE. Produced via immunoSEQ multiplex PCR; TCRdb's table is partial and in-frame only. The table lists about 49,000 clones, 90% of them singletons. The TCR originated in a female donor in good health, enrolled as a control in a pregnancy study. The sequencing here drew on peripheral blood, taken after pregnancy. The gene calls are TRBV9 and TRBJ1-6; the match to TRBD1 covers 8 bases. CDR3 sequence (DNA): TGTGCCAGCAGCCCCGGACAGGGTTCACCCCTCCACTTT. Translated: CASSPGQGSPLHF.